The clone carrying this T cell receptor (beta chain) was counted only a few times. Its antigen remains unknown. This sample is drawn from a study of vaccination effects on CD4 cells after COVID-19. Within the ViraFEST assay, antigen-specific CD4+ T cells underwent expansion with viral peptide pools prior to sequencing. Isolating CD4+ T cells followed approximately ten days of culture. Infection with SARS-CoV-2 occurred in the person between March and December 2020, and PCR confirmed it. In culture with around 10 IU/ml IL-2 and approximately 9.1 ug/ml peptides, PBMC were grown at roughly 2 million per well. Regarding the study as a whole: Mainly new vaccine-induced clones made up the post-vaccine spike-reactive clones in convalescents. Limitations: small convalescent group and missing early post-infection timepoints.

Only in-frame clones appear in the TCRdb table, and some are missing; sequencing was by immunoSEQ multiplex PCR. The table has 35,000 to 45,000 clones, approximately 73% seen once. This CDR3 spans 14 amino acids. CDR1 and CDR2 (germline): LGHDT, YNNKEL (reference sequence). The germline V and J ends were trimmed by 1 base and 5 bases, with 6 bases remaining between them. The sample consisted of CD4+ T cells from PBMCs cultured with a peptide pool, taken before COVID-19 vaccination. This sequence originates from a human donor who had a prior SARS-CoV-2 infection. V usage is TRBV3-1 (or the pseudogene TRBV3-2) and J usage is TRBJ1-6; no clear D gene. CDR3 coding DNA: TGTGCCAGCAGCCAAGGAGGGAATAATTCACCCCTCCACTTT. It encodes CASSQGGNNSPLHF.